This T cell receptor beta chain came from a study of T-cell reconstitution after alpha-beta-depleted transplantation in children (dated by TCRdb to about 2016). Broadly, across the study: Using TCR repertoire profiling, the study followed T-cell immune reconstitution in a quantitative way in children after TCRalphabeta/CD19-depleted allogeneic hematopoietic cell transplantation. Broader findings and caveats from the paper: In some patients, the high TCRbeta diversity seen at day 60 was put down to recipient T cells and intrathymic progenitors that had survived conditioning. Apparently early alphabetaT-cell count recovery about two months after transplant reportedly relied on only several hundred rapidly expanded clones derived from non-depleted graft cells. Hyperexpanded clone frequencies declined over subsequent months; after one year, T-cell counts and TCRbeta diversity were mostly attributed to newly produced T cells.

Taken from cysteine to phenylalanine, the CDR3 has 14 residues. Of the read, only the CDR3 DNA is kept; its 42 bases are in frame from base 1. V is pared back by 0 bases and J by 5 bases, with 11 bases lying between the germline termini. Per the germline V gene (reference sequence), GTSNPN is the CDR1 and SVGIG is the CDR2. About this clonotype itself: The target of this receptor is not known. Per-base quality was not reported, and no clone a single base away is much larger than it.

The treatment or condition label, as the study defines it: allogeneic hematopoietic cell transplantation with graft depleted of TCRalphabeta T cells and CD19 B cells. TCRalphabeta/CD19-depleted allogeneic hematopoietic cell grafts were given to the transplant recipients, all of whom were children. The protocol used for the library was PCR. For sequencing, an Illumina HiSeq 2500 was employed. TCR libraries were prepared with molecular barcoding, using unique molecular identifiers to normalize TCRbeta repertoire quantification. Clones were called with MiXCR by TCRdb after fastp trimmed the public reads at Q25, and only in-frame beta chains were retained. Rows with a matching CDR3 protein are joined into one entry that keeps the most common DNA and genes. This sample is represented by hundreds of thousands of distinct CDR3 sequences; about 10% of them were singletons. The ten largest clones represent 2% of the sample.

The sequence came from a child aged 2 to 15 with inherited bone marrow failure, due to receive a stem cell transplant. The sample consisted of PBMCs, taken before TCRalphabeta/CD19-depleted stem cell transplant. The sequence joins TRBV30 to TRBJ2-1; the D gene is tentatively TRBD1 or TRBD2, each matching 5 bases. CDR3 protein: CAWSVRVGHNEQFF. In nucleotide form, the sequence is TGTGCCTGGAGTGTACGGGTGGGACACAATGAGCAGTTCTTC.